The source of this T cell receptor beta chain is a study of blood T cell repertoires in COVID-19. Study context: The cDNA or gDNA used as material had been derived from T cells, B-cell-depleted T cells, or PBMCs.

TCRdb's table, derived via immunoSEQ multiplex PCR, lists solely in-frame clones and lacks some. The sample lists about 150,000 clones; about 85% were seen once. Germline assignment: CDR1 LNHDA and CDR2 SQIVND (reference sequence). Trimming removed 9 bases from V and 3 bases from J, with 12 bases in between. CDR3 length: 13 residues. This chain links TRBV19 with TRBJ2-1; D not certain. The sequence derives from a human donor with acute or convalescent COVID-19. The donor label of this sample is uncertain. Sequenced: peripheral blood. CDR3: CASKRDIYNEQFF. The CDR3 DNA is TGTGCCAGCAAAAGAGACATCTACAATGAGCAGTTCTTC.